The clone carrying this T cell receptor (beta chain) occurred once. Its specificity is unknown. These data belong to a study of identifying expanded T cells in peripheral blood. Collection occurred without any documented infections or immune events in donors. Germline lookup yields CDR1 LGHNT and CDR2 FRNRAP. This CDR3 is 15 amino acids long. With V trimmed by 3 bases and J by 5 bases, 9 bases remained unmatched. Study observations and caveats: Clone count variance between roughly 2-week samples rose with total template count.

The assay was immunoSEQ multiplex PCR, and TCRdb's table has in-frame clones only and misses some. The sample has about 110,000 clones, about nine tenths seen once. The gene calls are TRBV12-5 and TRBJ1-2; TRBD1 matches at 7 bases. Source material: blood. The clonotype originates from a person aged 18-70 years in good health. The CDR3 sequence: CASGLGQAGRYGYTF. For the CDR3, the DNA is TGTGCTAGTGGTTTAGGACAGGCGGGCCGATATGGCTACACCTTC.